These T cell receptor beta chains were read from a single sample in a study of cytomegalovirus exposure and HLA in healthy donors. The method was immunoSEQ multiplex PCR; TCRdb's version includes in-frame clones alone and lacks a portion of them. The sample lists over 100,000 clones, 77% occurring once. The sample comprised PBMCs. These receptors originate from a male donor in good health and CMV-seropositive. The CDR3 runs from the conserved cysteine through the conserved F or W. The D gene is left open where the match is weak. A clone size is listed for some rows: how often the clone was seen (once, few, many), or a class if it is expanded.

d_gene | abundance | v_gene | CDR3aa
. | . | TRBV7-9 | CASSVGRAETQYF
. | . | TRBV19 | CATKGALGGTYEKLFF
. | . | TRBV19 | CASSMGSASYNEQFF
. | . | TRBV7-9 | CSSSSKTGLDQPQHF
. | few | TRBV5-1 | CASSLERANYGYTF
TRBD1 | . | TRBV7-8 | CASSLPGQGAQNTEAFF
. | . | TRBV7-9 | CASSLVKPISLLEAFF
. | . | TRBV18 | CASSPGPFSYNEQFF
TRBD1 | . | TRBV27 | CASSKTGQIYNEQFF
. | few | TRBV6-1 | CASSDRGSYGYTF
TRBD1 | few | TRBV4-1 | CASSLKGSLQGALTTNEKLFF
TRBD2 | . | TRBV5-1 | CASSLGLAGDGGGELFF
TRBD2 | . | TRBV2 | CASSPGLGVNEQFF
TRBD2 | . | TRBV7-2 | CASSLGASGNYNEQFF
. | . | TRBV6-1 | CASSEGGGQPQHF
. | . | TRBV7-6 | CASSLAPPGKGSYEQYF
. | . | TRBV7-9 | CASSLGAGRNEKLFF
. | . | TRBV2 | CASSHSTSGSYNEQFF
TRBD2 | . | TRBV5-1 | CASSLVLAGPDTQYF
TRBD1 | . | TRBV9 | CASSDSTTGLYYGYTF
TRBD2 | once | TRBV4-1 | CASSQGLAGGRSTDTQYF
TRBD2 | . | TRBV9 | CASSVGLAGAGEQFF
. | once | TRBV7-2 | CASSGGGGRTANYGYTF
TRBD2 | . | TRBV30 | CAWSVSGGETQYF
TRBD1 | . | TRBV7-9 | CSSSLDNRDRESTDTQYF
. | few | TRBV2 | CASSQGGGYTF
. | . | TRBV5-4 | CASSVGRAVVDGYTF
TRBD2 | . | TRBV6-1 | CASSGASGSPLTYNEQFF
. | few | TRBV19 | CASRHRSPSGTEAFF
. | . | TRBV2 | CASTPMTNYGYTF
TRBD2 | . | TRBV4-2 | CASSQETSGILNEQFF
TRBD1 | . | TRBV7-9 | CASSPWTGGTDTQYF
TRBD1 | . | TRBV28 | CASSSTGDYEQYF
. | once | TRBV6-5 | CASSPFRGVEKLFF
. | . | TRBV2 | CASRDTGLQNF
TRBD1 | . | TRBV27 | CASSVGTGGEQYF
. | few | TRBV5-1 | CASSLAGSGETQYF